These T cell receptor beta chains were read from a single sample in a study of a mutant IDH1 vaccine in newly diagnosed glioma. The protocol was immunoSEQ multiplex PCR, while the TCRdb copy is restricted to in-frame clones and leaves out a portion. The table includes 25,000 to 30,000 clones, about four fifths detected once. The antigens for these receptors are not known. Sequencing used PBMCs, obtained from a glioma patient whose treatment included an IDH1 peptide vaccine. These receptors were obtained from a woman under 40 with glioma. Both conserved end residues are part of each CDR3. A D gene is named only where the DNA matches it firmly. Only some rows state a clone size, as once, few, many or a class for expanded clones.

cdr3_length,clone_size,j_call,d_call,v_call,cdr3_aa,cdr3_nt
16,.,TRBJ1-5,TRBD1,TRBV5-1,CASSLGPGGNNQPQHF,TGCGCCAGCAGCTTGGGCCCAGGGGGAAATAATCAGCCCCAGCATTTT
15,.,TRBJ1-2,.,TRBV4-1,CASSQENLANYGYTF,TGCGCCAGCAGCCAAGAGAACTTAGCTAACTATGGCTACACCTTC
15,.,TRBJ1-1,.,TRBV14,CASSQDLTGGTEAFF,TGTGCCAGCAGCCAAGACCTCACGGGGGGCACTGAAGCTTTCTTT
12,.,TRBJ1-2,.,TRBV29-1,CSVGGPDPGYTF,TGCAGCGTCGGAGGACCCGATCCGGGCTACACCTTC
14,.,TRBJ1-2,.,TRBV5-4,CASFSGGEGYGYTF,TGTGCCAGTTTCTCTGGGGGAGAGGGCTATGGCTACACCTTC
14,.,TRBJ1-1,.,TRBV29-1,CSVPLGKGGTEAFF,TGCAGCGTTCCCCTAGGGAAAGGGGGAACTGAAGCTTTCTTT
14,.,TRBJ2-3,TRBD2,TRBV5-5,CASALAGGPNTQYF,TGTGCCAGCGCTCTAGCGGGGGGTCCCAATACGCAGTATTTT
15,.,TRBJ1-4,.,TRBV7-9,CASSLVRGLGEKLFF,TGTGCCAGCAGCTTAGTTCGGGGGCTTGGGGAAAAACTGTTTTTT
14,.,TRBJ2-5,.,TRBV5-4,CASSSDSRQETQYF,TGTGCCAGCAGCTCCGACAGCCGGCAGGAGACCCAGTACTTC
16,.,TRBJ1-1,.,TRBV18,CASSPAPPTTNTEAFF,TGTGCCAGCTCACCGGCCCCACCAACCACGAACACTGAAGCTTTCTTT
16,once,TRBJ1-1,.,TRBV19,CASSPLTGTSRTEAFF,TGTGCCAGTAGTCCTCTGACCGGGACAAGTCGCACTGAAGCTTTCTTT
15,.,TRBJ1-2,.,TRBV6-1,CASSRSGVKGSGYTF,TGTGCCAGCAGCCGGTCAGGCGTCAAGGGTAGTGGCTACACCTTC
13,.,TRBJ1-2,.,TRBV19,CASSPVGGYGYTF,TGTGCCAGTAGCCCCGTGGGGGGCTATGGCTACACCTTC
12,.,TRBJ2-1,.,TRBV30,CAWRDTYNEQFF,TGTGCCTGGAGGGACACCTACAATGAGCAGTTCTTC
14,once,TRBJ1-4,.,TRBV5-1,CASSGGGESEKLFF,TGCGCCAGCAGCGGAGGGGGGGAGAGTGAAAAACTGTTTTTT
14,.,TRBJ2-7,TRBD1,TRBV5-4,CASSQGTGGYEQYF,TGTGCCAGCAGCCAAGGGACAGGGGGCTACGAGCAGTACTTC
15,.,TRBJ2-3,.,TRBV14,CASSQGGTSRNTQYF,TGTGCCAGCAGCCAAGGCGGCACGTCCCGGAATACGCAGTATTTT